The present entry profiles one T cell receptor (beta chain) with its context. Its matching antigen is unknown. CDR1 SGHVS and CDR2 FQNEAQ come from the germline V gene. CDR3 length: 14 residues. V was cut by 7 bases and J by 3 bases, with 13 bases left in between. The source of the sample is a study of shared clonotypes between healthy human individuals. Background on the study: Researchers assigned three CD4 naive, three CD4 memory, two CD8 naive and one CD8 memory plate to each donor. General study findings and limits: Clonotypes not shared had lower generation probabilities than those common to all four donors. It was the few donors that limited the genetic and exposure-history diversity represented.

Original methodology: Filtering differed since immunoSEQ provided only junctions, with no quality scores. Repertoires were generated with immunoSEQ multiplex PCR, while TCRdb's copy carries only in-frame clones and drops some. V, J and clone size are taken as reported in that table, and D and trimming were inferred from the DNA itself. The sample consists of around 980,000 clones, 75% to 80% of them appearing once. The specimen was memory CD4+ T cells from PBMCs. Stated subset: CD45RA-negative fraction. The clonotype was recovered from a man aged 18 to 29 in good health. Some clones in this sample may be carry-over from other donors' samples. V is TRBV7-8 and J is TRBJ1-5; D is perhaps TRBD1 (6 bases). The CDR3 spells CASTLTGLNQPQHF. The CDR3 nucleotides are TGTGCCAGCACCCTGACAGGACTCAATCAGCCCCAGCATTTT. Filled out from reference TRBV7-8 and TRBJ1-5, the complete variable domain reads GAGVSQSPRYKVAKRGQDVALRCDPISGHVSLFWYQQALGQGPEFLTYFQNEAQLDKSGLPSDRFFAERPEGSVSTLKIQRTQQEDSAVYLCASTLTGLNQPQHFGDGTRLSIL.